Presented here are 24 T cell receptor beta chains from one specimen sequenced in a study of control samples from healthy donors and cancer patients. Assay used: immunoSEQ multiplex PCR; TCRdb lists only in-frame clones, some missing. The data hold around 68,000 clones, with more than 75% observed a single time. The sample comprised blood. These receptors were taken from a man aged 50 to 59 in good health.

The genes are TRBV9 and TRBJ1-3, with D tentatively TRBD1 (6 bases). Trimming shortened V by 3 bases and J by 2 bases, and 18 bases separated the two germline ends. Germline V gene data show CDR1 as SGDLS and CDR2 as YYNGEE. This CDR3 spans 17 amino acids. CDR3 DNA: TGTGCCAGCAGCGCCAGAGGGGGTAGTGGGCCTGGAAACACCATATATTTT. Amino acid sequence: CASSARGGSGPGNTIYF.

Here the CDR3 reads CAWSLTSGIISYEQYF. The CDR3 DNA reads TGTGCCTGGAGTTTGACTAGCGGGATCATAAGCTACGAGCAGTACTTC. The rearrangement links TRBV30 to TRBJ2-7; 11 bases are shared with TRBD2. CDR1 is GTSNPN and CDR2 is SVGIG in the germline V gene (reference sequence). This CDR3 spans 16 amino acids. The J segment lost 3 bases and the V segment lost 2 bases, leaving 9 bases of the junction unmatched.

This chain joins TRBV10-3 and TRBJ2-5; 11 nucleotides agree with TRBD1. The germline gives CDR1 ENHRY, CDR2 SYGVKD. The CDR3 runs to 15 residues. The V and J ends lost 5 bases and 5 bases, in that order; junction bases with no gene match: 7. The CDR3 loop is CAISTPGQGVETQYF. CDR3 coding DNA: TGTGCCATCAGTACTCCGGGACAGGGGGTGGAGACCCAGTACTTC.

V gene TRBV18 combines with J gene TRBJ1-5, with 8 bases lining up with TRBD1. Germline V CDR1 and CDR2: KGHSH, LQKENI. Trimming took 1 base from V and 6 from J; bases not matched to a gene: 11. This CDR3 contains 17 residues. Here the CDR3 DNA reads TGTGCCAGCTCACCACGGAACGGGACAGGACATATTCAGCCCCAGCATTTT. It specifies CASSPRNGTGHIQPQHF.

The CDR3 protein is CASSVVFPINTGELFF. CDR3 in DNA: TGTGCCAGCAGCGTAGTGTTCCCGATAAACACCGGGGAGCTGTTTTTT. The rearrangement links TRBV9 to TRBJ2-2; D uncertain. In germline, CDR1 is SGDLS, CDR2 YYNGEE. V was cut by 0 bases and J by 2 bases, with 11 bases left in between. The CDR3 runs 16 residues.

The V gene is TRBV15, the J gene TRBJ2-7; 8 nucleotides line up with TRBD1. The CDR3 has 16 residues. The V gene's germline CDR1 is LNHNV and CDR2 YYDKDF (reference sequence). With V trimmed by 3 bases and J by 3 bases, 10 bases remained unmatched. The chain's CDR3 is CATSRESGTGGYEQYF. CDR3 DNA: TGTGCCACCAGCAGGGAATCCGGGACAGGCGGCTACGAGCAGTACTTC. Drawing the rest from reference TRBV15 and TRBJ2-7, the complete variable domain is DAMVIQNPRYQVTQFGKPVTLSCSQTLNHNVMYWYQQKSSQAPKLLFHYYDKDFNNEADTPDNFQSRRPNTSFCFLDIRSPGLGDTAMYLCATSRESGTGGYEQYFGPGTRLTVT.

The chain combines TRBV19 with TRBJ2-5, with D possibly matching TRBD2 (7 bases). The CDR3 sequence is 16 residues long. In germline, CDR1 is LNHDA, CDR2 SQIVND (reference sequence). The V end was cut by 5 bases, the J end by 5 bases, with 21 bases between. The CDR3 DNA sequence: TGTGCCAGTAGTTTGTCCTCTCGGGGGGCGGGGGAGACCCAGTACTTC. This gives the protein CASSLSSRGAGETQYF.

The chain links TRBV6-2 or TRBV6-3 to TRBJ1-1; 9 bases agree with TRBD1. Germline CDR1 reads MNHEY; CDR2 reads SVGEGT. V dropped 5 bases and J dropped 3; count of bases not matched to a gene: 4. The CDR3 spans 14 residues. CDR3 region: CASSTGGAYTEAFF. In nucleotides, the CDR3 is TGTGCCAGCAGTACAGGGGGCGCGTACACTGAAGCTTTCTTT.

V usage is TRBV19 and J usage is TRBJ2-2; no definite D call. This CDR3 is built from 12 residues. Germline CDR1 LNHDA, CDR2 SQIVND (reference sequence). V was shortened by 3 bases and J by 7 bases, with 6 bases between the two germline ends. CDR3 in DNA: TGTGCCAGTAGTATGGGCAGCGGGGAGCTGTTTTTT. Translated, it gives CASSMGSGELFF.

The rearrangement joins TRBV9 to TRBJ2-1, with 11 bases fitting TRBD2. Germline lookup yields CDR1 SGDLS and CDR2 YYNGEE. The CDR3 has 16 amino acids. The V gene end was trimmed by 2 bases and the J gene end by 7 bases; junction bases not matched to a gene: 8. This chain's CDR3 is CASSVRVAGGPNEQFF. The CDR3 nucleotides are TGTGCCAGCAGCGTCCGCGTAGCGGGAGGGCCTAATGAGCAGTTCTTC.

The chain recombines TRBV15 with TRBJ2-7; TRBD1 is a possible D gene (5 bases). The CDR3 is made up of 15 amino acids. The germline V and J ends were trimmed by 0 bases and 2 bases, with 11 bases remaining between them. The V gene's germline CDR1 is LNHNV and CDR2 YYDKDF (reference sequence). CDR3 in amino acids: CATSRDLAGTYEQYF. The CDR3 nucleotides read TGTGCCACCAGCAGAGATCTGGCAGGGACCTACGAGCAGTACTTC. Together with reference TRBV15 and TRBJ2-7, the CDR3 gives the full variable domain: DAMVIQNPRYQVTQFGKPVTLSCSQTLNHNVMYWYQQKSSQAPKLLFHYYDKDFNNEADTPDNFQSRRPNTSFCFLDIRSPGLGDTAMYLCATSRDLAGTYEQYFGPGTRLTVT.

V gene TRBV5-1 combines with J gene TRBJ2-3, with TRBD1 as a possible D gene (5 bases). Trimming left V 1 base short and J 7 bases short, with 19 bases between. The CDR3 has 16 residues. The germline V gene has CDR1 SGHRS and CDR2 YFSETQ. DNA for the CDR3: TGCGCCAGCAGCTTGTCGGCGGCTCAGGGTCACCATACGCAGTATTTT. Translating it yields CASSLSAAQGHHTQYF.

A single count supports this clone. The genes are TRBV13 and TRBJ2-3; 9 bases line up with TRBD2. Germline CDR1 is PRHDT and CDR2 is FYEKMQ (reference sequence). This CDR3 spans 15 amino acids. V lost 5 bases to trimming and J lost 7 bases; unmatched junction nucleotides: 10. The chain's CDR3 is CASSEAGLATNTQYF. In DNA form, the CDR3 reads TGTGCCAGCAGCGAGGCGGGACTAGCTACGAATACGCAGTATTTT.

This rearrangement joins TRBV5-4 to TRBJ2-5, with a tentative D call TRBD1 (5 bases). The V gene's germline CDR1 is SGHNT and CDR2 YYREEE (reference sequence). With 3 bases removed from V and 1 base from J, the gap between germline ends came to 13 bases. The CDR3 totals 15 residues. CDR3 residues: CASSSRQRLQETQYF. Here the CDR3 DNA reads TGTGCCAGCAGCTCTAGACAGAGACTCCAAGAGACCCAGTACTTC.

V and J are TRBV27 and TRBJ1-1; D is uncertain. From germline, CDR1 is MNHEY and CDR2 SMNVEV (reference sequence). V was shortened by 2 bases and J by 6 bases, with 16 bases between the two germline ends. This CDR3 has 15 amino acids. The CDR3 is CASSLGSFDGAEAFF. CDR3 DNA sequence: TGTGCCAGCAGTTTAGGAAGCTTTGATGGGGCTGAAGCTTTCTTT.

This chain joins TRBV29-1 and TRBJ1-1; TRBD1 is a possible D gene (5 bases). The germline V and J ends were trimmed by 4 bases and 0 bases, with 9 bases remaining between them. Germline loops: CDR1 SQVTM, CDR2 ANQGSEA. CDR3 length: 13 residues. CDR3 amino acids: CSVVRGVNTEAFF. The DNA for the CDR3 is TGCAGCGTTGTTCGGGGCGTGAACACTGAAGCTTTCTTT.

This clone came up a few times. Other DNA sequences from this sample encode an identical CDR3 as well. The chain carries TRBV11-3 and TRBJ2-1, with 7 bases that match TRBD2. Trimming removed 5 bases from V and 8 bases from J; junction bases left unmatched: 6. This CDR3 comprises 13 residues. Germline assignment: CDR1 SGHNT and CDR2 YENEEA. CDR3 in DNA: TGTGCCAGCAGCCGGGGGGACCACCATGAGCAGTTCTTC. Protein sequence: CASSRGDHHEQFF. The variable domain in full, with the rest retrieved from reference TRBV11-3 and TRBJ2-1, is EAGVVQSPRYKIIEKKQPVAFWCNPISGHNTLYWYLQNLGQGPELLIRYENEEAVDDSQLPKDRFSAERLKGVDSTLKIQPAELGDSAVYLCASSRGDHHEQFFGPGTRLTVL.

This chain joins TRBV6-5 and TRBJ2-3; TRBD2 matches at 7 bases. J was trimmed by 5 bases and V by 4 bases; bases with no gene match: 9. The CDR3 contains 15 residues. Germline values: CDR1 MNHEY, CDR2 SVGAGI. The CDR3 protein is CASSSGRGWVDTQYF. For the CDR3, the DNA is TGTGCCAGCAGTTCAGGGAGGGGTTGGGTAGATACGCAGTATTTT.

This chain joins TRBV7-2 and TRBJ2-3; D could derive from TRBD1 or TRBD2 (5 bases each). CDR3 length equals 14 residues. The germline gives CDR1 SGHTA, CDR2 FQGNSA. Trimming shortened V by 0 bases and J by 2 bases, and 6 bases separated the two germline ends. The CDR3 protein is CASSLAGTTDTQYF. The DNA for the CDR3 is TGTGCCAGCAGCTTAGCGGGGACCACAGATACGCAGTATTTT.

This clone was picked up one time. The chain links TRBV19 to TRBJ1-2; perhaps TRBD1 as D (6 bases). The CDR3 has 14 residues. The germline gives CDR1 LNHDA, CDR2 SQIVND (reference sequence). Deletions cut 9 bases from V and 8 bases from J, with 22 bases between. CDR3 protein: CASAMGGPREGYTF. The DNA of the CDR3 is TGTGCCAGCGCCATGGGGGGGCCCAGGGAGGGCTACACCTTC.

In this sample, this clone turned up once. The V and J genes are TRBV19 and TRBJ2-3; D perhaps matches TRBD2 (6 bases). The V end lost 6 bases, the J end lost 1 base, and 14 bases lay between the germline ends. Germline loops: CDR1 LNHDA, CDR2 SQIVND (reference sequence). The CDR3 has 15 amino acids. CDR3 nucleotides: TGTGCCAGTAGCCTCCGGGAGAGGCGCACAGATACGCAGTATTTT. It translates to CASSLRERRTDTQYF.

The V call is TRBV19, the J call TRBJ2-1; a weak D match, TRBD2 (6 bases). CDR1 and CDR2 from the germline V gene are LNHDA and SQIVND (reference sequence). V lost 3 bases, J lost 5 bases, and 11 bases lay in between. The CDR3 is 14 residues long. CDR3 sequence (DNA): TGTGCCAGTAGTATTGGGGCGGGGAACAATGAGCAGTTCTTC. Translation: CASSIGAGNNEQFF.

V usage is TRBV27 and J usage is TRBJ2-3; tentative D call: TRBD2 (6 bases). Germline CDR1 and CDR2: MNHEY and SMNVEV (reference sequence). The V end lost 8 bases, the J end lost 7 bases, and 19 bases lay between the germline ends. The CDR3 sequence is 14 residues long. The CDR3 region has the DNA TGTGCCAGCGGACCCTCGTGGGCGGGGAATACGCAGTATTTT. The encoded protein is CASGPSWAGNTQYF.

The rearrangement uses TRBV19 and TRBJ1-1; maybe TRBD1 (5 bases). The V gene's germline CDR1 is LNHDA and CDR2 SQIVND (reference sequence). CDR3 size: 14 residues. Trimming took off 3 bases at V and 5 bases at J, with 13 bases between the two ends. CDR3 protein: CASSIGGESTEAFF. CDR3 DNA sequence: TGTGCCAGTAGTATCGGGGGAGAATCAACTGAAGCTTTCTTT.